One and the same sample provided the 30 T cell receptor beta chains below, sequenced in a study of OX40 agonist ivuxolimab in advanced cancers. The protocol used for the library was the immunoSEQ multiplex PCR assay. What TCRdb holds here is the immuneACCESS table cut down to in-frame rearrangements. Part of the clones is not present; checked against another copy, under half of the missing clones reflect an unresolved V gene, and the others are unexplained. This sample is represented by tens of thousands of clones; 87% of them were singletons. The ten biggest clones cover about 1.7% of the sample. The input for sequencing was CD4+ or CD8+ T cells sorted from blood, taken in a trial of the OX40 agonist ivuxolimab. The receptors were gathered from an adult with an advanced solid tumor such as melanoma, head and neck, liver or kidney cancer.

The chain's CDR3 is CASSVTTGRQPQHF. The CDR3 DNA reads TGTGCCAGCAGCGTAACTACAGGGCGTCAGCCCCAGCATTTT. The rearrangement links TRBV7-8 to TRBJ1-5; possible D gene TRBD1, 6 bases. Trimming cost V 5 bases and J 6 bases, with 14 bases left between them. The CDR3 covers 14 residues. CDR1 and CDR2 (germline): SGHVS, FQNEAQ. Full variable domain (missing parts from reference TRBV7-8 and TRBJ1-5): GAGVSQSPRYKVAKRGQDVALRCDPISGHVSLFWYQQALGQGPEFLTYFQNEAQLDKSGLPSDRFFAERPEGSVSTLKIQRTQQEDSAVYLCASSVTTGRQPQHFGDGTRLSIL.

J is TRBJ2-7 and V is TRBV19, with D perhaps matching TRBD1 or TRBD2 (6 bases each). Germline V gene data show CDR1 as LNHDA and CDR2 as SQIVND (reference sequence). There are 15 residues in the CDR3. The V and J ends lost 3 bases and 3 bases respectively, with 15 bases between them. The CDR3 spells CASSIEGGPVYEQYF. In DNA, the CDR3 is TGTGCCAGTAGTATCGAGGGGGGACCAGTCTACGAGCAGTACTTC.

The chain links TRBV20-1 to TRBJ2-5; D is undetermined. The CDR3 has 11 amino acids. Germline V CDR1 and CDR2: DFQATT, SNEGSKA (reference sequence). The germline V and J ends were trimmed by 3 bases and 3 bases, with 5 bases remaining between them. In nucleotides, the CDR3 is TGCAGTGCTAGGGCAAAAGAGACCCAGTACTTC. This sequence encodes CSARAKETQYF.

J is TRBJ2-1 and V is TRBV19; 11 bases agree with TRBD2. The CDR3 spans 17 residues. V lost 5 bases to trimming and J lost 0 bases; unmatched junction nucleotides: 6. Germline-derived CDR1 and CDR2 are LNHDA and SQIVND (reference sequence). CDR3 sequence: CASSPRLAGSSYNEQFF. CDR3 nucleotides: TGTGCCAGTAGTCCCCGACTAGCGGGGAGCTCCTACAATGAGCAGTTCTTC.

The chain recombines TRBV11-2 with TRBJ2-5, with TRBD1 as a possible D gene (6 bases). The end of the DNA is better explained by TRBJ2-7, so the J call may be wrong. CDR1 SGHAT and CDR2 FQNNGV come from the germline V gene. The CDR3 totals 14 residues. Written as DNA, the CDR3 is TGTGCCAGCAGCTTAGCGGGCAGGGGATACGAGCAGTACTTC. Translating gives CASSLAGRGYEQYF.

DNA for the CDR3: TGTGCCAGCTCAGCTGTACAGGGGGCGCGCAATGAGCAGTTCTTC. Its translation is CASSAVQGARNEQFF. This sequence joins TRBV18 and TRBJ2-1; 9 bases fit TRBD1. After removal of 5 bases from V and 6 bases from J, the junction contained 8 bases not matched to a gene. CDR1 and CDR2 from the germline V gene are KGHSH and LQKENI. The CDR3 runs 15 residues.

The V call is TRBV19, the J call TRBJ2-3, with 10 bases identical to TRBD2. The CDR3 is 14 amino acids. V lost 8 bases to trimming and J lost 4 bases; unmatched junction nucleotides: 6. The germline V gene has CDR1 LNHDA and CDR2 SQIVND (reference sequence). Written as DNA, the CDR3 is TGTGCCAGTGGGAGCGGGAGGGGGCCAGATACGCAGTATTTT. Amino acids: CASGSGRGPDTQYF.

This chain joins TRBV5-1 and TRBJ1-1, with 9 bases that match TRBD1. The CDR3 has 16 residues. The germline V gene has CDR1 SGHRS and CDR2 YFSETQ. Trimming took 0 bases from V and 3 from J; bases not matched to a gene: 6. The CDR3 DNA reads TGCGCCAGCAGCTTGGCCCCGGACAGGGGAGACACTGAAGCTTTCTTT. Protein: CASSLAPDRGDTEAFF.

This clone was recorded once. The V and J genes are TRBV7-2 and TRBJ2-2, with D hard to call. V lost 5 bases and J lost 4, with 8 bases in between. CDR3 size: 13 residues. Germline loops: CDR1 SGHTA, CDR2 FQGNSA. CDR3 sequence: CASSPSATGELFF. For the CDR3, the DNA is TGTGCCAGCAGCCCCTCAGCCACCGGGGAGCTGTTTTTT.

This clone showed up just a few times. J is TRBJ1-1 and V is TRBV4-1, with a possible D match to TRBD1 (5 bases). V lost 1 base and J lost 6, with 15 bases in between. Germline V lookup: CDR1 MGHRA, CDR2 YSYEKL. The CDR3 extends over 15 amino acids. CDR3 protein: CASSQAGGMIAEAFF. In DNA, the CDR3 is TGCGCCAGCAGCCAAGCGGGGGGGATGATTGCTGAAGCTTTCTTT.

In DNA, the CDR3 is TGTGCCAGCAGCCTGGACAGTGGGGAGCAGTACTTC. It encodes CASSLDSGEQYF. This chain uses TRBV7-6 with TRBJ2-7; maybe TRBD1 (6 bases). CDR3 length: 12 amino acids. CDR1 is SGHVS and CDR2 is FNYEAQ in the germline V gene. Trimming shortened V by 5 bases and J by 7 bases, and 12 bases separated the two germline ends.

This sequence joins TRBV7-6 and TRBJ2-2; D gene ambiguous. The CDR3 consists of 13 residues. V was cut by 0 bases and J by 6 bases, with 5 bases left in between. Germline values: CDR1 SGHVS, CDR2 FNYEAQ. The CDR3 sequence is CASSLAGPGELFF. Here the CDR3 DNA reads TGTGCCAGCAGCTTAGCAGGGCCCGGGGAGCTGTTTTTT. Combining the CDR3 with reference TRBV7-6 and TRBJ2-2 gives the whole variable domain GAGVSQSPRYKVTKRGQDVALRCDPISGHVSLYWYRQALGQGPEFLTYFNYEAQQDKSGLPNDRFSAERPEGSISTLTIQRTEQRDSAMYRCASSLAGPGELFFGEGSRLTVL.

The genes are TRBV9 and TRBJ2-1, with D maybe TRBD2 (5 bases). V lost 5 bases to trimming and J lost 4 bases, with 10 bases between them. Germline V lookup: CDR1 SGDLS, CDR2 YYNGEE. This CDR3 region has 13 residues. CDR3: CASSVRTYNEQFF. CDR3 coding DNA: TGTGCCAGCAGTGTCAGGACTTACAATGAGCAGTTCTTC. Supplemented by reference TRBV9 and TRBJ2-1, the full variable domain reads DSGVTQTPKHLITATGQRVTLRCSPRSGDLSVYWYQQSLDQGLQFLIQYYNGEERAKGNILERFSAQQFPDLHSELNLSSLELGDSALYFCASSVRTYNEQFFGPGTRLTVL.

The rearrangement joins TRBV6-6 to TRBJ2-1; TRBD2 might be the D (5 bases). The CDR3 loop spans 13 amino acids. V lost 2 bases to trimming and J lost 15 bases, with 17 bases between them. Germline CDR1 and CDR2: MNHNY and SVGAGI (reference sequence). CDR3 amino acids: CASSYDREHHGFF. CDR3 in DNA: TGTGCCAGCAGTTACGACCGGGAACACCACGGGTTCTTC.

This sequence joins TRBV6-5 and TRBJ2-5; maybe TRBD1 (5 bases). The V gene lost 5 bases and the J gene lost 2 bases, with 15 bases spanning the gap. CDR3 size: 15 residues. The germline V gene encodes CDR1 MNHEY and CDR2 SVGAGI. CDR3 DNA sequence: TGTGCCAGCAGTCCGGAAGGGGCGAGACAAGAGACCCAGTACTTC. This gives the protein CASSPEGARQETQYF.

V and J are TRBV18 and TRBJ1-1, with unresolved D. There are 13 residues in the CDR3. Germline CDR1 and CDR2: KGHSH and LQKENI. V was pared by 6 bases and J by 0 bases, with 8 bases between. CDR3 DNA: TGTGCCAGCTCCGGAACAATGAACACTGAAGCTTTCTTT. Its protein is CASSGTMNTEAFF.

The chain has TRBV5-6 and TRBJ2-1, with 7 bases identical to TRBD1. V shed 2 bases, J shed 4 bases, and the junction held 3 bases outside the gene matches. The CDR3 runs 14 residues. Germline assignment: CDR1 SGHDT and CDR2 YYEEEE. The CDR3 region has the DNA TGTGCCAGCAGCTTCTGGGACAGTTACAATGAGCAGTTCTTC. This gives the protein CASSFWDSYNEQFF. The entire variable domain, with the rest obtained from reference TRBV5-6 and TRBJ2-1, is as follows: DAGVTQSPTHLIKTRGQQVTLRCSPKSGHDTVSWYQQALGQGPQFIFQYYEEEERQRGNFPDRFSGHQFPNYSSELNVNALLLGDSALYLCASSFWDSYNEQFFGPGTRLTVL.

This clone was seen once. The chain carries TRBV28 and TRBJ2-3, with 12 bases lining up with TRBD1. The ends lost 7 bases at V and 5 bases at J; junction bases unmatched: 7. This CDR3 has 15 residues. Germline CDR1 and CDR2: MDHEN and SYDVKM. This chain's CDR3 is CASKGTGGAGDTQYF. CDR3 DNA: TGTGCCAGCAAAGGGACAGGGGGCGCCGGAGATACGCAGTATTTT.

This clone has just one count. The chain couples TRBV6-5 to TRBJ1-4; TRBD1 is a possible D gene (6 bases). The germline V gene encodes CDR1 MNHEY and CDR2 SVGAGI. The CDR3 is 16 residues long. Trimming removed 3 bases at V and 4 bases at J, with 15 bases between. The CDR3 nucleotides are TGTGCCAGCAGTTATGGGGGGCCCTCTGTTAATGAAAAACTGTTTTTT. Its translation: CASSYGGPSVNEKLFF.

The V and J genes are TRBV6-5 and TRBJ2-2; 7 bases line up with TRBD1. The V and J ends lost 1 base and 0 bases, in that order; junction bases with no gene match: 2. The CDR3 loop spans 16 amino acids. The V gene's germline CDR1 is MNHEY and CDR2 SVGAGI. CDR3 sequence: CASSYWDRSNTGELFF. The DNA for the CDR3 is TGTGCCAGCAGTTACTGGGACAGATCGAACACCGGGGAGCTGTTTTTT.

This clone was seen only once. The chain joins TRBV7-2 to TRBJ2-5; 7 bases align to TRBD1. V was pared by 1 base and J by 5 bases, with 7 bases of the junction left unmatched. This CDR3 spans 15 amino acids. The germline gives CDR1 SGHTA, CDR2 FQGNSA. The CDR3 is CASSLGSTGHETQYF. The CDR3 DNA is TGTGCCAGCAGCTTAGGATCGACAGGGCACGAGACCCAGTACTTC. The full variable domain, rest sourced from reference TRBV7-2 and TRBJ2-5, is GAGVSQSPSNKVTEKGKDVELRCDPISGHTALYWYRQSLGQGLEFLIYFQGNSAPDKSGLPSDRFSAERTGGSVSTLTIQRTQQEDSAVYLCASSLGSTGHETQYFGPGTRLLVL.

V is TRBV7-9 and J is TRBJ1-1, with a possible D match to TRBD1 (5 bases). V was clipped by 1 base and J by 0 bases, with 12 bases between them. The CDR3 runs to 16 residues. The germline V gene encodes CDR1 SEHNR and CDR2 FQNEAQ (reference sequence). CDR3 amino acids: CASSLVGAGMNTEAFF. The CDR3 coding sequence is TGTGCCAGCAGCTTAGTTGGGGCAGGGATGAACACTGAAGCTTTCTTT.

This chain joins TRBV5-1 and TRBJ2-1, with TRBD1 matching 8 bases. V trimming: 3 bases; J trimming: 4 bases; junction bases outside the gene matches: 12. This CDR3 has 17 amino acids. Germline CDR1 and CDR2: SGHRS and YFSETQ. The CDR3 protein is CASSYSRRDRLYNEQFF. The CDR3, as DNA: TGCGCCAGCAGCTATTCCAGACGGGACAGGTTATACAATGAGCAGTTCTTC.

The V and J genes are TRBV6-1 and TRBJ1-1; D call uncertain. The CDR3 spans 14 residues. V gave up 0 bases and J gave up 1 base, with 6 bases separating them. Germline CDR1 is MNHNS and CDR2 is SASEGT. CDR3 residues: CASSEAWGNTEAFF. CDR3 in DNA: TGTGCCAGCAGTGAAGCGTGGGGGAACACTGAAGCTTTCTTT.

The CDR3 loop reads CAWSGGGKGTGELFF. CDR3 coding DNA: TGTGCCTGGAGTGGGGGAGGGAAGGGGACCGGGGAGCTGTTTTTT. V usage is TRBV30 and J usage is TRBJ2-2; TRBD2 matches 7 bases. The CDR3 consists of 15 residues. Germline V lookup: CDR1 GTSNPN, CDR2 SVGIG (reference sequence). V lost 1 base, J lost 5 bases, and 7 bases stayed unmatched.

Remarks on this clone: The same CDR3 can be traced to other DNA sequences in this sample. The CDR3 DNA reads as TGTGCCAGCAGTTTATCTGTCGGGGAGCTGTTTTTT. Amino acid sequence: CASSLSVGELFF. The V call is TRBV28, the J call TRBJ2-2; the D is unclear. The CDR3 totals 12 residues. Germline V lookup: CDR1 MDHEN, CDR2 SYDVKM. V lost 1 base, J lost 7 bases, and 4 bases lay in between.

This chain connects TRBV29-1 to TRBJ1-1, with TRBD1 matching over 7 bases. The V gene's germline CDR1 is SQVTM and CDR2 ANQGSEA. Trimming took 6 bases from V and 0 from J; bases not matched to a gene: 4. The CDR3 is made up of 13 amino acids. In DNA, the CDR3 is TGCAGCGTGCAGGGACAGATGAACACTGAAGCTTTCTTT. Translation: CSVQGQMNTEAFF.

This chain links TRBV6-6 with TRBJ2-2; 14 bases agree with TRBD2. The germline gives CDR1 MNHNY, CDR2 SVGAGI (reference sequence). Losses at the gene ends were 6 bases for V and 7 bases for J; bases not matched to a gene: 1. The length of the CDR3 is 14 residues. The CDR3 bases are TGTGCCAGCAGGGGACTAGCGGGGGTCGGGGAGCTGTTTTTT. Translation: CASRGLAGVGELFF.

The chain joins TRBV5-1 to TRBJ2-2; D ambiguous. There are 15 residues in the CDR3. V shed 2 bases and J shed 3 bases, with 11 bases lying between them. Germline loops: CDR1 SGHRS, CDR2 YFSETQ. The DNA of the CDR3 is TGCGCCAGCAGCTTAACGCGTTCGGACACCGGGGAGCTGTTTTTT. Translated, it gives CASSLTRSDTGELFF.

V usage is TRBV28 and J usage is TRBJ2-7, with D uncertain. CDR1 and CDR2 from the germline V gene are MDHEN and SYDVKM. The V and J ends lost 5 bases and 2 bases respectively, with 13 bases between them. The CDR3 is 14 residues long. The CDR3 region has the DNA TGTGCCAGCAGTGTGGGCCTCGCCCCCTACGAGCAGTACTTC. It translates to CASSVGLAPYEQYF.